The rows below give T cell receptor beta chains drawn from one sample of a study of spatial heterogeneity in lung cancer. One entry per CDR3 protein results from TCRdb running MiXCR on the 5' RACE reads. The table records some 10,000 distinct CDR3 sequences, less than 6% of them present only once. The specimen was lung tumor tissue, collected at surgery. Receptors originate from a female donor with early-stage non-small cell lung cancer. Each CDR3 is given with its conserved first and last residue. The D gene is left open where the match is weak. Clone size is shown for a subset of rows, as once, few, many or a class of expanded clone.

clone_size	v_call	d_call	j_call	cdr3_aa	cdr3_nt
.	TRBV12-3/TRBV12-4	.	TRBJ1-5	CASSPTGYSNQPQHF	TGTGCCAGCAGCCCCACCGGTTATAGCAATCAGCCCCAGCATTTT
many	TRBV5-4	TRBD1	TRBJ1-2	CASTKGQKGYTF	TGTGCCAGCACCAAGGGACAGAAGGGCTACACCTTC
many	TRBV6-5	TRBD2	TRBJ2-7	CASSRSGTSGMYEQYF	TGTGCCAGCAGCCGTTCCGGGACTAGCGGGATGTACGAGCAGTACTTC
large	TRBV5-1	.	TRBJ2-3	CASSLRVTDTQYF	TGCGCCAGCAGCTTGCGGGTAACAGATACGCAGTATTTT
many	TRBV7-3	TRBD2	TRBJ2-2	CASKGTSGTGELFF	TGTGCCAGCAAAGGGACTAGCGGGACCGGGGAGCTGTTTTTT
many	TRBV27	.	TRBJ2-4	CASSTRLFGIQYF	TGTGCCAGCAGCACCCGCCTTTTCGGTATTCAGTACTTC
.	TRBV4-1	.	TRBJ1-1	CASSQGRLGTEAFF	TGCGCCAGCAGCCAGGGGCGTTTGGGGACTGAAGCTTTCTTT
many	TRBV20-1	TRBD2	TRBJ2-2	CSARAAGKAGELFF	TGCAGTGCTAGAGCAGCGGGAAAGGCCGGGGAGCTGTTTTTT
many	TRBV2	TRBD1	TRBJ1-2	CASSVTGGDYPGYTF	TGTGCCAGCAGCGTGACAGGGGGCGATTATCCTGGCTACACCTTC
many	TRBV11-2	.	TRBJ2-5	CASSSLQLLGTQYF	TGTGCCAGCAGCAGTCTCCAGCTTCTAGGGACCCAGTACTTC
many	TRBV3-1	.	TRBJ2-2	CASSQGGAGNTGELFF	TGTGCCAGCAGCCAGGGAGGTGCCGGTAACACCGGGGAGCTGTTTTTT
many	TRBV5-6	.	TRBJ2-2	CASSFSPGELFF	TGTGCCAGCAGCTTTTCTCCTGGGGAGCTGTTTTTT
medium-sized	TRBV10-1	TRBD2	TRBJ2-2	CASSEKGLAGTGELFF	TGCGCCAGCAGTGAAAAAGGTCTAGCGGGCACCGGGGAGCTGTTTTTT
many	TRBV18	.	TRBJ2-2	CASSPTMNTGELFF	TGTGCCAGCTCACCGACAATGAACACCGGGGAGCTGTTTTTT
.	TRBV29-1	.	TRBJ1-2	CSVAREDGYTF	TGCAGCGTTGCCAGGGAGGATGGCTACACCTTC
many	TRBV25-1	.	TRBJ1-4	CASLRRQTNEKLFF	TGTGCCAGCTTACGCAGACAGACTAATGAAAAACTGTTTTTT
many	TRBV7-9	.	TRBJ1-1	CASSEAQNMNTEAFF	TGTGCCAGCAGCGAGGCTCAGAACATGAACACTGAAGCTTTCTTT